This T cell receptor (beta chain) appears in the sequencing data of a study of tumor-infiltrating lymphocytes in localized non-small cell lung cancer. Study-level information: The cohort mixed smokers and never-smokers, several histologies, and some post-neoadjuvant-chemotherapy samples.

The table lists this clone with a few counts. The antigen remains unidentified. Generated by immunoSEQ multiplex PCR, the TCRdb table keeps only in-frame clones and is missing some. The table has roughly 9,900 clones, approximately 77% seen once; the top ten hold 20%. The CDR3 extends over 14 amino acids. The germline V gene has CDR1 LNHDA and CDR2 SQIVND (reference sequence). V was pared by 5 bases and J by 3 bases, with 4 bases of the junction left unmatched. Findings of the study overall: Recurrence-free survival showed no association with tumor T-cell fraction. Each assay used a separate piece of the same tissue.

The sample comprised lung tumor tissue. This sequence was found in a human donor with non-small cell lung cancer. The chain joins TRBV19 to TRBJ2-3, with TRBD1 matching over 8 bases. CDR3 amino acids: CASSAQGATDTQYF. The CDR3, as DNA: TGTGCCAGTAGTGCCCAGGGGGCGACAGATACGCAGTATTTT.